The present TCR beta chain was sequenced within a study of T cell repertoires in cytomegalovirus infection (dated by TCRdb to the late 2010s). Context from the whole study: Donor HLA type was relevant to the analysis, because carriage of CMV infection together with the matching HLA type was indicated by public TCR beta signatures.

The data were produced on an Illumina HiSeq 1500. In-frame beta chains were kept once TCRdb had trimmed the public reads at Q25 with fastp and called clones with MiXCR. Identical CDR3 protein sequences are pooled into one entry, listed with their most common genes and DNA. For this sample the table gives around 280,000 distinct CDR3 sequences, of which about 9.1% were detected only once. The ten largest clones take up over 2.5% of the sample. Points the paper makes about the study in general: The ex vivo response was dominated by HLA-C-restricted CMV-specific TCR beta clonotypes, which also provided the single most frequent clonotype in two of eight donors. Carriers of CMV infection plus the relevant HLA type were discriminated by the cumulative frequency of public TCR beta family members in the study cohort and in an independent roughly 370-donor cohort.

This clonotype was picked up many times. The clone's antigen remains unknown. Base-call qualities are not available, and no considerably larger clone is one nucleotide away. Input material: PBMCs. This sequence was found in a human donor in good health (CMV status not recorded). Some clones in this sample may be carry-over from other donors' samples.

CDR3 protein: CSASRLAGGLGETQYF. The nucleotide sequence is TGCAGTGCTAGCCGACTAGCGGGGGGGCTTGGAGAGACCCAGTACTTC. Recombination linked TRBV20-1 to TRBJ2-5; TRBD2 aligns with 14 central bases. As encoded in the germline V gene (reference sequence), CDR1 is DFQATT while CDR2 is SNEGSKA. The germline V end is reduced by 3 bases and the J end by 4 bases; junction bases left unmatched: 7. From the cysteine through the phenylalanine, the CDR3 covers 16 amino acids. The entry retains the CDR3 DNA only, 48 bases that are in frame from base 1.